Listed here are 2 T cell receptor beta chains from one sample, sequenced in a study of OX40 agonist ivuxolimab in advanced cancers. Clones were read by immunoSEQ multiplex PCR, and TCRdb kept only the in-frame ones, dropping some. The sample lists around 50,000 clones; roughly four fifths were seen once. The specimen comprised CD4+ or CD8+ T cells sorted from blood, sampled in a trial of the OX40 agonist ivuxolimab. These receptor sequences come from an adult with an advanced solid tumor such as melanoma, head and neck, liver or kidney cancer.

V and J are TRBV5-1 and TRBJ2-6; TRBD1 agrees at 10 bases. Per the germline V gene, CDR1 is SGHRS and CDR2 is YFSETQ. The ends lost 3 bases at V and 0 bases at J; junction bases unmatched: 3. The CDR3 is made up of 17 amino acids. CDR3 in DNA: TGCGCCAGCAGCTCCGGGACAGGGGCCTCTGGGGCCAACGTCCTGACTTTC. Its protein is CASSSGTGASGANVLTF.

This sequence joins TRBV5-8 and TRBJ2-2, with D possibly being TRBD2 (6 bases). The CDR3 has 16 amino acids. V was pared by 7 bases and J by 0 bases, with 16 bases between. Looked up from germline, CDR1 is SGHTS and CDR2 is YDEGEE. The CDR3 nucleotides are TGTGCCAGCGGGTTCGCGGGACTGACGAACACCGGGGAGCTGTTTTTT. Its protein product is CASGFAGLTNTGELFF.